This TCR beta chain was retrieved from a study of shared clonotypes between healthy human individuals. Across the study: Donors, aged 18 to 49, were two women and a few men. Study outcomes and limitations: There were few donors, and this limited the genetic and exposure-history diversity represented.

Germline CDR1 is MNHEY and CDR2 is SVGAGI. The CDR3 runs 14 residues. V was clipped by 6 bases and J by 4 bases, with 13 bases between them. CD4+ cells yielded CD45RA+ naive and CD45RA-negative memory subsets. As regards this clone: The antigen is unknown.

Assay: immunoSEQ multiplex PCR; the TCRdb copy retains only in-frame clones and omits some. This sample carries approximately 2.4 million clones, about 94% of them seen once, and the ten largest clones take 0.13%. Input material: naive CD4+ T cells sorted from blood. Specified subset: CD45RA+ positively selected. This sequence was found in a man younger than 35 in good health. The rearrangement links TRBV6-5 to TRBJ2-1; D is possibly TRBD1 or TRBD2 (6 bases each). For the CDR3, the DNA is TGTGCCAGCAGAAACCCGGGGGCTTACAATGAGCAGTTCTTC. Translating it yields CASRNPGAYNEQFF.